Listed here are 24 T cell receptor beta chains from one sample, sequenced in a study of T cells expressing NK-cell markers. Each CDR3 protein gets one entry in TCRdb, which reprocessed the 5' RACE reads and gives no DNA. The table for this sample gives 450,000 to 600,000 distinct CDR3 sequences. Sequenced material: blood T cells: a sorted CD56 or NKG2C T cell subset, CD4+ or CD8+ T cells, or bulk PBMC T cells (not recorded which). The receptor source for this set is a man aged 18 to 29 in good health.

This chain's CDR3 is CSATVGALGNEQFF. V and J are TRBV20-1 and TRBJ2-1; TCRdb's assignment of TRBD2 cannot be checked, as there is no DNA. The germline V gene encodes CDR1 DFQATT and CDR2 SNEGSKA (reference sequence). The CDR3 spans 14 residues.

The genes are TRBV10-3 and TRBJ2-3; no DNA is available, so the TRBD2 call from TCRdb remains unchecked. Germline loops: CDR1 ENHRY, CDR2 SYGVKD. The CDR3 is 16 amino acids. The CDR3 spells CAISVARTSSTDTQYF.

The chain combines TRBV5-4 with TRBJ2-3; the D gene TCRdb calls, TRBD1, cannot be checked with no DNA. This CDR3 comprises 14 residues. Germline V gene lookup returns CDR1 SGHNT and CDR2 YYREEE (reference sequence). The CDR3 loop is CASSFDRATDTQYF.

The V gene is TRBV6-2 or TRBV6-3, the J gene TRBJ1-2. The length of the CDR3 is 13 residues. Per germline, CDR1 MNHEY and CDR2 SVGEGT. The CDR3 here is CASNFNQFYGYTF.

The gene calls are TRBV29-1 and TRBJ2-1; as DNA is missing, the TRBD1 call by TCRdb cannot be tested. The germline V gene has CDR1 SQVTM and CDR2 ANQGSEA. This CDR3 contains 14 residues. CDR3 sequence reads: CSAYSGSRSNEQFF.

This CDR3 is CASSFRGPFGANVLTF. The chain has TRBV7-8 and TRBJ2-6; TCRdb lists TRBD1, though no DNA is available to test this call. Germline loops: CDR1 SGHVS, CDR2 FQNEAQ. The CDR3 totals 16 residues.

The chain carries TRBV20-1 and TRBJ2-1; the TRBD2 assignment by TCRdb is unverifiable without DNA. Germline CDR1 DFQATT, CDR2 SNEGSKA (reference sequence). The CDR3 spans 16 residues. The CDR3 region is CSALPGTSGRRNEQFF.

This chain joins TRBV5-1 and TRBJ2-3. The CDR3 runs 16 residues. Germline V gene lookup returns CDR1 SGHRS and CDR2 YFSETQ. The CDR3 reads CASSLDQIGRSDTQYF.

The gene calls are TRBV11-1 and TRBJ2-3; lacking DNA, the TRBD2 call made by TCRdb goes unchecked. Germline V lookup: CDR1 SGHAT, CDR2 FQDESV (reference sequence). The CDR3 covers 18 residues. This CDR3 is CASSLRNSGRMLTDTQYF.

The rearrangement uses TRBV28 and TRBJ2-7; TCRdb designates TRBD2, a call that cannot be tested without DNA. The CDR3 sequence is 19 residues long. In germline, CDR1 is MDHEN, CDR2 SYDVKM. This CDR3 is CASSELVTGLAARAYEQYF.

The chain links TRBV25-1 to TRBJ2-3; TCRdb returns TRBD2, unconfirmable since there is no DNA. The CDR3 loop spans 15 amino acids. The germline V gene encodes CDR1 MGHDK and CDR2 SYGVNS. CDR3 loop: CASSEGGRRGDTQYF.

This chain joins TRBV20-1 and TRBJ2-7; TCRdb gives TRBD2 as the D gene, but with no DNA this cannot be confirmed. This CDR3 is 18 amino acids long. Germline lookup yields CDR1 DFQATT and CDR2 SNEGSKA (reference sequence). The CDR3 sequence: CSARDPVAGLAVSYEQYF.

The chain combines TRBV20-1 with TRBJ2-5. The CDR3 runs to 11 residues. Germline V gene data show CDR1 as DFQATT and CDR2 as SNEGSKA (reference sequence). Here the CDR3 reads CSASRFETQYF.

The genes are TRBV27 and TRBJ2-7; TCRdb selects TRBD2, and the lack of DNA leaves this call unchecked. This CDR3 region has 15 residues. Germline CDR1 and CDR2: MNHEY and SMNVEV (reference sequence). The CDR3 is CASRLETGTSYEQYF.

The rearrangement joins TRBV10-3 to TRBJ2-6. Germline assignment: CDR1 ENHRY and CDR2 SYGVKD. The length of the CDR3 is 13 residues. This chain's CDR3 is CAITQPGANVLTF.

The chain couples TRBV27 to TRBJ1-6; without DNA, the TCRdb call of TRBD1 cannot be checked. Germline V lookup: CDR1 MNHEY, CDR2 SMNVEV (reference sequence). The CDR3 runs 14 residues. CDR3 sequence reads: CASSSTGGESPLHF.

The V call is TRBV5-1, the J call TRBJ2-1; TCRdb's D call of TRBD1 is untestable without DNA. CDR3 size: 15 residues. Germline CDR1 and CDR2: SGHRS and YFSETQ. The CDR3 is CASSLVRVARDEQFF.

J is TRBJ2-1 and V is TRBV27. From germline, CDR1 is MNHEY and CDR2 SMNVEV (reference sequence). This CDR3 comprises 13 residues. CDR3 residues: CASSLSFLNEQFF.

The chain employs TRBV14 and TRBJ2-1; absent DNA, TCRdb's TRBD2 call cannot be checked. Germline values: CDR1 SGHDN, CDR2 FVKESK. The CDR3 loop spans 16 amino acids. The CDR3 sequence is CASSRKGWGWVNEQFF. The variable domain in full, completed from reference TRBV14 and TRBJ2-1, reads EAGVTQFPSHSVIEKGQTVTLRCDPISGHDNLYWYRRVMGKEIKFLLHFVKESKQDESGMPNNRFLAERTGGTYSTLKVQPAELEDSGVYFCASSRKGWGWVNEQFFGPGTRLTVL.

The V call is TRBV11-2, the J call TRBJ2-3; TCRdb outputs TRBD1, but without DNA this stays unchecked. This CDR3 has 16 amino acids. CDR1 is SGHAT, CDR2 FQNNGV, per germline. The CDR3 protein is CASSLGQDWPPDTQYF.

The chain combines TRBV15 with TRBJ2-1; TCRdb returns TRBD1, unconfirmable since there is no DNA. The CDR3 is made up of 16 amino acids. The V gene's germline CDR1 is LNHNV and CDR2 YYDKDF (reference sequence). This CDR3 is CATSRDNPGTASEQFF.

This chain's CDR3 is CASSLAISSDNEQFF. The V gene is TRBV7-9, the J gene TRBJ2-1. CDR3 length equals 15 residues. Germline values: CDR1 SEHNR, CDR2 FQNEAQ (reference sequence).

The chain combines TRBV20-1 with TRBJ2-1; the TCRdb call, TRBD2, lacks DNA for checking. This CDR3 is built from 16 residues. Germline values: CDR1 DFQATT, CDR2 SNEGSKA (reference sequence). The CDR3 loop is CSAKLSAGGLFNEQFF.

The chain has TRBV7-2 and TRBJ1-2. CDR3 length: 15 residues. Germline loops: CDR1 SGHTA, CDR2 FQGNSA. The CDR3: CASSLDPRGDYGYTF. Supplemented by reference TRBV7-2 and TRBJ1-2, the full variable domain reads GAGVSQSPSNKVTEKGKDVELRCDPISGHTALYWYRQSLGQGLEFLIYFQGNSAPDKSGLPSDRFSAERTGGSVSTLTIQRTQQEDSAVYLCASSLDPRGDYGYTFGSGTRLTVV.